A single sample gave rise to the 31 T cell receptor beta chains below, sequenced in a study of cytomegalovirus exposure and HLA in healthy donors. The PCR employed 60 Vbeta primers together with 13 Jbeta primers. The method was immunoSEQ multiplex PCR; TCRdb's version includes in-frame clones alone and lacks a portion of them. The table has over 85,000 clones, 7.6% seen once. Sequenced input: PBMCs. Every receptor here comes from a man aged 50-60 years in good health and CMV-seronegative.

The chain has TRBV5-5 and TRBJ2-7; D might be TRBD2 (5 bases). Per germline, CDR1 SGHKS and CDR2 YYEKEE (reference sequence). The CDR3 runs 12 residues. Deletions cut 4 bases from V and 7 bases from J, with 12 bases between. The CDR3 DNA sequence: TGTGCCAGCAGCCTGCCGAGGGTTGAGCAGTACTTC. It codes for CASSLPRVEQYF. The full variable domain, rest sourced from reference TRBV5-5 and TRBJ2-7, is DAGVTQSPTHLIKTRGQQVTLRCSPISGHKSVSWYQQVLGQGPQFIFQYYEKEERGRGNFPDRFSARQFPNYSSELNVNALLLGDSALYLCASSLPRVEQYFGPGTRLTVT.

The chain recombines TRBV28 with TRBJ1-2, with 7 bases identical to TRBD1. The CDR3 covers 16 residues. The germline V gene has CDR1 MDHEN and CDR2 SYDVKM. Unmatched junction bases numbered 14, after V lost 6 bases and J lost 4 bases. CDR3 loop: CASSLQGNRVGYGYTF. Here the CDR3 DNA reads TGTGCCAGCAGCTTACAGGGGAACAGGGTCGGCTATGGCTACACCTTC.

V usage is TRBV5-6 and J usage is TRBJ2-1, with TRBD2 matching over 12 bases. The CDR3 length is 16 residues. Looked up from germline, CDR1 is SGHDT and CDR2 is YYEEEE. V was clipped by 7 bases and J by 9 bases; unmatched bases: 14. This CDR3 is CASGPLAGGWDSEQFF. The CDR3 nucleotides are TGTGCCAGCGGACCTCTAGCGGGAGGGTGGGACAGTGAGCAGTTCTTC.

The rearrangement joins TRBV19 to TRBJ2-7, with TRBD2 matching 9 bases. V lost 9 bases and J lost 5; bases outside the gene matches: 8. Germline lookup yields CDR1 LNHDA and CDR2 SQIVND (reference sequence). The CDR3 contains 13 residues. CDR3 loop: CASDGGRAHEQYF. DNA of the CDR3: TGTGCCAGCGACGGCGGGAGGGCCCACGAGCAGTACTTC.

This clone has more than one count but fewer than ten. The identical CDR3 is also encoded by other nucleotide sequences in the sample. The chain is built from TRBV28 and TRBJ2-1; the match to TRBD2 covers 8 bases. Germline V gives CDR1 MDHEN, CDR2 SYDVKM. The V and J ends lost 2 bases and 0 bases, in that order; junction bases with no gene match: 0. This CDR3 contains 15 residues. CDR3: CASSLAGGSYNEQFF. The CDR3, as DNA: TGTGCCAGCAGTTTAGCGGGAGGCTCCTACAATGAGCAGTTCTTC.

This clone has more than one count but fewer than ten. The J gene is TRBJ2-7, the V gene TRBV6-1; TRBD1 matches 8 bases. Trimming at V came to 9 bases and at J to 1 base, leaving 5 bases not matched to a gene. Germline V lookup: CDR1 MNHNS, CDR2 SASEGT. The length of the CDR3 is 13 residues. The CDR3 bases are TGTGCCAGTCAGGGGGCCGGATCCTACGAGCAGTACTTC. Its protein product is CASQGAGSYEQYF.

This clone came up a few times. The V gene is TRBV27, the J gene TRBJ2-7, with 10 bases matching TRBD2. CDR3 length: 13 residues. The germline CDR1 and CDR2 sequences are MNHEY and SMNVEV (reference sequence). With V trimmed by 8 bases and J by 2 bases, 3 bases remained unmatched. The CDR3 sequence is CASASGGTYEQYF. CDR3 nucleotides: TGTGCCAGCGCTAGCGGGGGAACCTACGAGCAGTACTTC.

This clone was picked up a small number of times. The J gene is TRBJ2-5, the V gene TRBV10-3; TRBD1 matches at 7 bases. The V segment lost 10 bases and the J segment 3 bases; nucleotides outside the gene matches: 8. Germline V gene lookup returns CDR1 ENHRY and CDR2 SYGVKD. The CDR3 length is 13 residues. This CDR3 is CATSRDSKETQYF. The CDR3 coding sequence is TGTGCCACCAGCCGGGACAGCAAAGAGACCCAGTACTTC.

This clone was detected only a few times. The J gene is TRBJ2-7, the V gene TRBV7-9; the D is unclear. The CDR3 runs to 16 residues. Germline V lookup: CDR1 SEHNR, CDR2 FQNEAQ (reference sequence). V lost 3 bases, J lost 0 bases, and 15 bases lay in between. DNA for the CDR3: TGTGCCAGCAGCTTGTCGACAAAATCGCCCTCCTACGAGCAGTACTTC. It codes for CASSLSTKSPSYEQYF.

There are a few counts of this clone. J is TRBJ2-7 and V is TRBV6-1; 7 bases align to TRBD1. CDR1 is MNHNS and CDR2 is SASEGT in the germline V gene. The J segment lost 3 bases and the V segment lost 2 bases, leaving 4 bases of the junction unmatched. CDR3 length: 14 residues. The CDR3 spells CASSEWAGGYEQYF. CDR3 sequence (DNA): TGTGCCAGCAGTGAATGGGCAGGGGGCTACGAGCAGTACTTC.

The V gene is TRBV23-1, the J gene TRBJ2-2; TRBD1 matches at 7 bases. TRBV23-1 is labeled an ORF, and its function is uncertain. CDR3 length: 15 residues. V lost 3 bases to trimming and J lost 3 bases; unmatched junction nucleotides: 4. The CDR3 nucleotides read TGCGCCAGCAGTCATCCGACAGGGTACACCGGGGAGCTGTTTTTT. This codes for CASSHPTGYTGELFF.

This clone appeared a few times. V gene TRBV5-1 combines with J gene TRBJ2-2; 10 bases are shared with TRBD1. The CDR3 covers 16 residues. CDR1 and CDR2 from the germline V gene are SGHRS and YFSETQ. After removal of 5 bases from V and 7 bases from J, the junction contained 11 bases not matched to a gene. CDR3 sequence: CASRPGQGGLLGELFF. The DNA for the CDR3 is TGCGCCAGCAGACCAGGACAGGGGGGACTCCTCGGGGAGCTGTTTTTT.

J is TRBJ1-3 and V is TRBV27, with D maybe TRBD1 (5 bases). The V and J ends lost 5 bases and 2 bases respectively, with 7 bases between them. This CDR3 comprises 13 residues. In germline, CDR1 is MNHEY, CDR2 SMNVEV (reference sequence). The CDR3 spells CASSEQAGNTIYF. CDR3 in DNA: TGTGCCAGCAGTGAACAGGCTGGAAACACCATATATTTT.

The chain carries TRBV19 and TRBJ2-2; 10 bases are a match to TRBD1. This CDR3 spans 15 amino acids. Germline CDR1 LNHDA, CDR2 SQIVND (reference sequence). V was pared by 4 bases and J by 5 bases, with 4 bases of the junction left unmatched. CDR3 region: CASSTRQGATGELFF. The CDR3 DNA reads TGTGCCAGTAGTACTCGACAGGGGGCTACCGGGGAGCTGTTTTTT.

The chain has TRBV19 and TRBJ2-1; D perhaps matches TRBD2 (6 bases). V was clipped by 3 bases and J by 6 bases, with 12 bases between them. The germline V gene encodes CDR1 LNHDA and CDR2 SQIVND (reference sequence). The length of the CDR3 is 14 residues. The CDR3 DNA follows: TGTGCCAGTAGTATTCACCGGGACTTCAATGAGCAGTTCTTC. As protein: CASSIHRDFNEQFF.

This clone was seen a handful of times. The CDR3 DNA reads TGTGCCAGCAGTTTCCCTCCAGCCTACGAGCAGTACTTC. As protein: CASSFPPAYEQYF. This rearrangement joins TRBV28 to TRBJ2-7; D gene ambiguous. The CDR3 consists of 13 residues. CDR1 and CDR2 from the germline V gene are MDHEN and SYDVKM. V lost 3 bases and J 2 bases, leaving 8 bases between the germline ends.

The V gene is TRBV6-1, the J gene TRBJ1-1; possibly TRBD1 for D (6 bases). Germline loops: CDR1 MNHNS, CDR2 SASEGT. Between the trimmed V and J ends, which lost 7 bases and 0 bases, there was a span of 15 bases. The CDR3 has 15 residues. CDR3 bases: TGTGCCAGCACCGAGGGTTGGGGGCTGAACACTGAAGCTTTCTTT. Protein: CASTEGWGLNTEAFF.

The J gene is TRBJ1-6, the V gene TRBV28, with D perhaps matching TRBD1 (6 bases). The germline V gene has CDR1 MDHEN and CDR2 SYDVKM. The CDR3 spans 15 residues. Trimming left V 6 bases short and J 8 bases short, with 17 bases between. In DNA form, the CDR3 reads TGTGCCAGCAGACCCGAGGACAGATATGATTCACCCCTCCACTTT. Translation gives CASRPEDRYDSPLHF.

This clone was detected only a few times. In DNA form, the CDR3 reads TGCAGCGTTGTGTGGTGGGACAGTGGGACCTACGAGCAGTACTTC. It yields the protein CSVVWWDSGTYEQYF. This rearrangement joins TRBV29-1 to TRBJ2-7; TRBD1 aligns across 7 bases. This CDR3 has 15 residues. Unmatched junction bases numbered 11, after V lost 4 bases and J lost 2 bases. Germline V gene sequence: CDR1 SQVTM, CDR2 ANQGSEA.

The sample holds a few counts of this clone. The genes are TRBV28 and TRBJ2-3; TRBD2 might be the D (6 bases). Per the germline V gene, CDR1 is MDHEN and CDR2 is SYDVKM. CDR3 length: 15 amino acids. The V end was cut by 6 bases, the J end by 0 bases, with 13 bases between. The CDR3 spells CASRLGGQSTDTQYF. CDR3 nucleotide sequence: TGTGCCAGCAGACTGGGGGGTCAAAGCACAGATACGCAGTATTTT.

This chain uses TRBV19 with TRBJ1-6, with 7 bases matching TRBD1. CDR3 length equals 14 residues. Germline V gene sequence: CDR1 LNHDA, CDR2 SQIVND (reference sequence). Trimming removed 3 bases from V and 9 bases from J; junction bases left unmatched: 5. The chain's CDR3 is CASSMSGGSSPLHF. The CDR3 coding sequence is TGTGCCAGTAGTATGTCAGGGGGGAGTTCACCCCTCCACTTT. The entire variable domain, with the rest obtained from reference TRBV19 and TRBJ1-6, is as follows: DGGITQSPKYLFRKEGQNVTLSCEQNLNHDAMYWYRQDPGQGLRLIYYSQIVNDFQKGDIAEGYSVSREKKESFPLTVTSAQKNPTAFYLCASSMSGGSSPLHFGNGTRLTVT.

J is TRBJ1-1 and V is TRBV7-6; a weak D match, TRBD1 (5 bases). Trimming removed 0 bases at V and 6 bases at J, with 8 bases between. Germline V gene sequence: CDR1 SGHVS, CDR2 FNYEAQ. There are 13 residues in the CDR3. The CDR3 loop reads CASSLAGEAEAFF. CDR3 nucleotides: TGTGCCAGCAGCTTAGCAGGGGAGGCTGAAGCTTTCTTT.

V usage is TRBV28 and J usage is TRBJ1-2, with D tentatively TRBD1 (6 bases). Germline V CDR1 and CDR2: MDHEN, SYDVKM. Trimming took off 5 bases at V and 5 bases at J, with 18 bases between the two ends. The CDR3 covers 15 residues. CDR3 amino acids: CASSPRGGARYGYTF. Written as DNA, the CDR3 is TGTGCCAGCAGTCCGCGGGGGGGGGCGCGGTATGGCTACACCTTC.

The rearrangement uses TRBV6-1 and TRBJ2-5; 7 bases are a match to TRBD1. Per germline, CDR1 MNHNS and CDR2 SASEGT. The CDR3 totals 16 residues. With V trimmed by 5 bases and J by 4 bases, 13 bases remained unmatched. The CDR3 bases are TGTGCCAGCAGTAAAGGGGGCCCACAGGGGCGAGAGACCCAGTACTTC. Its protein product is CASSKGGPQGRETQYF.

With regard to this clone: The germline gene is not matched at one end of the junction; a read error may be the cause. The rearrangement uses TRBV7-7 and TRBJ1-1; D gene ambiguous. The CDR3 totals 13 residues. Germline V CDR1 and CDR2: SSHAT, FNYEAQ (reference sequence). For the CDR3, the DNA is TGTGCTAGCAGTCCATCGCGGGACACTGAAGCTTTCTTT. It specifies CASSPSRDTEAFF.

In DNA form, the CDR3 reads TGTGCCAGCAGACCCAGGGTTTCGAGCAATCAGCCCCAGCATTTT. Residues: CASRPRVSSNQPQHF. The rearrangement links TRBV2 to TRBJ1-5, with a weak D call TRBD1 (5 bases). V was cut by 6 bases and J by 1 base, with 13 bases left in between. Germline V gene sequence: CDR1 SNHLY, CDR2 FYNNEI. The CDR3 is 15 amino acids.

This clone was seen only a few times. The rearrangement joins TRBV30 to TRBJ2-5; TRBD1 might be the D (5 bases). Trimming left V 0 bases short and J 2 bases short, with 10 bases between. Germline CDR1 and CDR2: GTSNPN and SVGIG (reference sequence). The CDR3 runs to 14 residues. Here the CDR3 DNA reads TGTGCCTGGAGTGTTTGGGGCGCGCAAGAGACCCAGTACTTC. Translation gives CAWSVWGAQETQYF.

The gene calls are TRBV5-1 and TRBJ2-7; 13 bases are shared with TRBD2. The CDR3 runs 16 residues. V lost 1 base and J lost 5; bases outside the gene matches: 6. Germline lookup yields CDR1 SGHRS and CDR2 YFSETQ. Here the CDR3 DNA reads TGCGCCAGCAGCTTGCGGGGCACTAGCGGGAGGGACGAGCAGTACTTC. Amino acid sequence: CASSLRGTSGRDEQYF.

This chain links TRBV10-3 with TRBJ1-1, with 8 bases fitting TRBD1. There are 11 residues in the CDR3. Germline-derived CDR1 and CDR2 are ENHRY and SYGVKD. V dropped 6 bases and J dropped 7; count of bases not matched to a gene: 1. Here the CDR3 reads CAIRGQGEAFF. The CDR3 DNA sequence: TGTGCCATCAGAGGACAGGGTGAAGCTTTCTTT.

This clone was observed a handful of times. V is TRBV27 and J is TRBJ1-2, with a weak D call TRBD1 (6 bases). Germline V gene data show CDR1 as MNHEY and CDR2 as SMNVEV (reference sequence). The CDR3 loop spans 15 amino acids. With 8 bases removed from V and 3 bases from J, the gap between germline ends came to 19 bases. The CDR3 is CASASRGGPHYGYTF. DNA for the CDR3: TGTGCCAGCGCTTCAAGGGGGGGGCCTCACTATGGCTACACCTTC.

This clone was seen a few times. The V and J genes are TRBV30 and TRBJ1-5; no reliable D call. The germline V and J ends were trimmed by 2 bases and 7 bases, with 12 bases remaining between them. CDR3 length: 13 amino acids. Per the germline V gene, CDR1 is GTSNPN and CDR2 is SVGIG (reference sequence). CDR3 sequence: CAWSPSWEQPQHF. CDR3 DNA sequence: TGTGCCTGGAGTCCCTCCTGGGAGCAGCCCCAGCATTTT.